These 18 T cell receptor beta chains share one sample of origin, sequenced in a study of CD4 T cells in relation to SARS-CoV-2 and coronaviruses. CD4+ T cells from unexposed donors were obtained before the COVID-19 pandemic (2011-2018). The cells were cultured for 10 days before CD4+ T cells were isolated. These TCRs are of unknown antigen specificity. The data were produced by immunoSEQ multiplex PCR, yet TCRdb's version contains in-frame clones alone and is incomplete. The table has 25,000 to 30,000 clones, around three quarters seen once; the top ten hold around a quarter. What was sequenced was CD4+ T cells from PBMCs, cultured in vitro. These receptors were collected from a human donor in good health.

The V call is TRBV7-2, the J call TRBJ1-2; D ambiguous. CDR3 size: 12 residues. Trimming cost V 4 bases and J 8 bases, with 11 bases left between them. Germline lookup yields CDR1 SGHTA and CDR2 FQGNSA. The CDR3: CASSYEAQGYTF. The DNA of the CDR3 is TGTGCCAGCAGCTACGAGGCCCAGGGCTACACCTTC.

The CDR3 DNA reads as TGTGCCAGCAGTTACTCGCAGCAATATAGCAATCAGCCCCAGCATTTT. Amino acid sequence: CASSYSQQYSNQPQHF. The chain is built from TRBV6-6 and TRBJ1-5; D not certain. The CDR3 runs 16 residues. Germline V gene lookup returns CDR1 MNHNY and CDR2 SVGAGI (reference sequence). Deletions cut 0 bases from V and 0 bases from J, with 9 bases between.

The V gene is TRBV9, the J gene TRBJ1-3, with 9 bases that match TRBD1. Germline V gives CDR1 SGDLS, CDR2 YYNGEE. The junction had 6 bases not matched to a gene; V was cut back by 0 bases and J by 2 bases. The CDR3 has 17 amino acids. The CDR3 protein is CASSVAPTGGTGNTIYF. In DNA form, the CDR3 reads TGTGCCAGCAGCGTAGCCCCAACAGGGGGCACTGGAAACACCATATATTTT.

This clone was detected once. The chain joins TRBV5-6 to TRBJ2-5; 7 nucleotides agree with TRBD1. Germline V CDR1 and CDR2: SGHDT, YYEEEE. This CDR3 has 15 amino acids. The trim removed 4 bases at V and 5 bases at J, leaving 11 bases unmatched. This chain's CDR3 is CASSLGYRGGETQYF. The CDR3 coding sequence is TGTGCCAGCAGCCTGGGGTACAGGGGTGGGGAGACCCAGTACTTC.

The chain carries TRBV18 and TRBJ2-3, with TRBD2 identical over 8 bases. The CDR3 spans 19 residues. Germline CDR1 is KGHSH and CDR2 is LQKENI. With 5 bases clipped from V and 7 bases from J, the junction kept 23 bases outside the gene matches. The CDR3 DNA sequence: TGTGCCAGCTCAAACCAGCGGGAGAGCCGAAGCGCACACACCTATACGCAGTATTTT. Translating gives CASSNQRESRSAHTYTQYF.

V usage is TRBV5-1 and J usage is TRBJ2-5; 10 bases map to TRBD2. Looked up from germline, CDR1 is SGHRS and CDR2 is YFSETQ. The J segment lost 3 bases and the V segment lost 0 bases, leaving 2 bases of the junction unmatched. The CDR3 covers 15 residues. In DNA form, the CDR3 reads TGCGCCAGCAGCTTGGTCCTAGCGGGGGAAGAGACCCAGTACTTC. Its protein product is CASSLVLAGEETQYF.

This clone was recorded a few times. The rearrangement joins TRBV2 to TRBJ1-1; D unresolved. The germline V gene has CDR1 SNHLY and CDR2 FYNNEI. There are 14 residues in the CDR3. V lost 6 bases and J lost 1, with 12 bases in between. The CDR3 protein is CASRRTVRNTEAFF. CDR3 coding DNA: TGTGCCAGCAGAAGGACCGTGAGGAACACTGAAGCTTTCTTT. Full variable domain (remainder filled in from reference TRBV2 and TRBJ1-1): EPEVTQTPSHQVTQMGQEVILRCVPISNHLYFYWYRQILGQKVEFLVSFYNNEISEKSEIFDDQFSVERPDGSNFTLKIRSTKLEDSAMYFCASRRTVRNTEAFFGQGTRLTVV.

The chain links TRBV5-1 to TRBJ2-5; D is perhaps TRBD2 (6 bases). Trimming removed 4 bases at V and 1 base at J, with 8 bases between. The CDR3 runs 13 residues. Germline V lookup: CDR1 SGHRS, CDR2 YFSETQ. This CDR3 is CASSGSGQETQYF. The CDR3 bases are TGCGCCAGCAGCGGTAGCGGCCAAGAGACCCAGTACTTC.

The rearrangement links TRBV6-1 to TRBJ1-2; no reliable D call. The germline gives CDR1 MNHNS, CDR2 SASEGT. The CDR3 contains 12 residues. The V end lost 0 bases, the J end lost 4 bases, and 3 bases lay between the germline ends. CDR3 region: CASSEAVYGYTF. The CDR3 nucleotides read TGTGCCAGCAGTGAAGCAGTCTATGGCTACACCTTC.

The genes are TRBV10-3 and TRBJ1-3, with D uncertain. The germline V gene has CDR1 ENHRY and CDR2 SYGVKD. CDR3 length: 11 residues. Trimming took off 4 bases at V and 4 bases at J, with 2 bases between the two ends. In DNA form, the CDR3 reads TGTGCCATCAGTGGCGGAAACACCATATATTTT. Translation gives CAISGGNTIYF.

There are a few counts of this clone. J is TRBJ1-2 and V is TRBV4-2, with 7 positions matching TRBD1. CDR1 and CDR2 (germline): LGHNA, YNFKEQ. V gave up 1 base and J gave up 5 bases; unmatched junction bases: 13. CDR3 length: 17 amino acids. CDR3 DNA sequence: TGTGCCAGCAGCCAAGTAGGGAGACAGGGAGCAAGTTATGGCTACACCTTC. This encodes CASSQVGRQGASYGYTF.

The count of this clone is one. The V and J genes are TRBV2 and TRBJ1-4; weak D call: TRBD1 (5 bases). This CDR3 has 15 residues. The germline CDR1 and CDR2 sequences are SNHLY and FYNNEI. V gave up 1 base and J gave up 3 bases, with 9 bases separating them. The CDR3, as DNA: TGTGCCAGCAGTGAAGGGGGCAAGGCTAATGAAAAACTGTTTTTT. It translates to CASSEGGKANEKLFF.

J is TRBJ1-6 and V is TRBV18; unclear D gene. Trimming shortened V by 4 bases and J by 11 bases, and 15 bases separated the two germline ends. Germline-derived CDR1 and CDR2 are KGHSH and LQKENI. The CDR3 is made up of 14 amino acids. CDR3 DNA sequence: TGTGCCAGCTCACTGGCGTCAGAAAGGACACCCCTCCACTTT. Protein product: CASSLASERTPLHF.

This sequence joins TRBV4-3 and TRBJ2-3, with TRBD2 matching over 9 bases. V gave up 3 bases and J gave up 4 bases; unmatched junction bases: 11. This CDR3 has 17 residues. Germline-derived CDR1 and CDR2 are LGHNA and YSLEER. The CDR3 region is CASSQRRGGATADTQYF. DNA of the CDR3: TGCGCCAGCAGCCAGAGGCGGGGGGGCGCTACCGCAGATACGCAGTATTTT.

Turning to this clone: Within the sample, other DNA sequences also encode this same CDR3. V and J are TRBV6-4 and TRBJ2-3, with D possibly TRBD2 on 7 matching bases. Trimming pared 2 bases from V and 0 bases from J, leaving 24 bases between. Germline loops: CDR1 MRHNA, CDR2 SNTAGT. The CDR3 length is 20 residues. The CDR3 here is CASSDPRAKRGAPSTDTQYF. The CDR3 DNA sequence: TGTGCCAGCAGTGACCCCCGCGCTAAACGGGGGGCTCCTAGCACAGATACGCAGTATTTT.

This clone was picked up a small number of times. Other DNA sequences in this specimen translate into the identical CDR3. V gene TRBV7-2 combines with J gene TRBJ2-7; D not certain. The V and J ends lost 5 bases and 0 bases respectively, with 8 bases between them. There are 13 residues in the CDR3. CDR1 and CDR2 from the germline V gene are SGHTA and FQGNSA. The CDR3 protein is CASSPGPSYEQYF. As DNA, the CDR3 is TGTGCCAGCAGCCCCGGGCCCTCCTACGAGCAGTACTTC.

The CDR3 loop reads CASSLNGGEETQYF. The CDR3 DNA reads as TGCGCCAGCAGCCTGAACGGGGGGGAGGAGACCCAGTACTTC. The chain is built from TRBV5-1 and TRBJ2-5, with TRBD2 identical over 8 bases. The CDR3 has 14 amino acids. The trim removed 4 bases at V and 5 bases at J, leaving 7 bases unmatched. Germline lookup yields CDR1 SGHRS and CDR2 YFSETQ. The full variable domain, with the rest looked up from reference TRBV5-1 and TRBJ2-5, is KAGVTQTPRYLIKTRGQQVTLSCSPISGHRSVSWYQQTPGQGLQFLFEYFSETQRNKGNFPGRFSGRQFSNSRSEMNVSTLELGDSALYLCASSLNGGEETQYFGPGTRLLVL.

The chain joins TRBV7-2 to TRBJ1-5; TRBD1 aligns across 11 bases. CDR1 and CDR2 (germline): SGHTA, FQGNSA. The CDR3 is 15 amino acids. Unmatched junction bases numbered 4, after V lost 5 bases and J lost 4 bases. The CDR3 here is CASSPGTGGNQPQHF. CDR3 DNA sequence: TGTGCCAGCAGCCCGGGGACAGGGGGGAATCAGCCCCAGCATTTT.